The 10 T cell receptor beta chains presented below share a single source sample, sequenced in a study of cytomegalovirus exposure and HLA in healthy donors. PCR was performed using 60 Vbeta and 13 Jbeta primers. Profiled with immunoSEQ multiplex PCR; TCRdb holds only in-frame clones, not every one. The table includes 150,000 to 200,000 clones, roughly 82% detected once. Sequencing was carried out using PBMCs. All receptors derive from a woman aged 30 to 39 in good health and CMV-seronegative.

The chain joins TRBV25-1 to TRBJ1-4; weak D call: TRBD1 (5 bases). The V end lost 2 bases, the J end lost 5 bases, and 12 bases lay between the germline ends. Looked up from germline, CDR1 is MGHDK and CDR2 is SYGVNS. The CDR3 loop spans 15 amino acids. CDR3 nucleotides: TGTGCCAGCAGTGAAGGACGGGGGTTCAATGAAAAACTGTTTTTT. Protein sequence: CASSEGRGFNEKLFF.

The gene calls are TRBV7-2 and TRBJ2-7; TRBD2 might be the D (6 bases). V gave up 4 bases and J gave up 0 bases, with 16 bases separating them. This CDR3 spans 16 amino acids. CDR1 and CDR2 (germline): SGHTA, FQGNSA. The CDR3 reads CASSSRTSRPSYEQYF. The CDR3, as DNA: TGTGCCAGCAGCTCCCGCACTAGCAGACCCTCCTACGAGCAGTACTTC.

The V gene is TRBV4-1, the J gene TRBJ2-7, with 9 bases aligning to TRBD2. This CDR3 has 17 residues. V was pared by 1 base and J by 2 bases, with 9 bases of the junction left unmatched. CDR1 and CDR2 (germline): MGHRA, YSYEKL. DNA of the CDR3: TGCGCCAGCAGCCAAGGACAGCCGGGACTAGCAACCTACGAGCAGTACTTC. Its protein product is CASSQGQPGLATYEQYF.

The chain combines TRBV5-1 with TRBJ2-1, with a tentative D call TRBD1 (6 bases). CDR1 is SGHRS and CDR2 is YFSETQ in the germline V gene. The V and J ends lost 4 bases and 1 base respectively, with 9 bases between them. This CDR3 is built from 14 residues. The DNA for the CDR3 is TGCGCCAGCAGCCACCAGGGGTCCTACAATGAGCAGTTCTTC. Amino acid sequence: CASSHQGSYNEQFF.

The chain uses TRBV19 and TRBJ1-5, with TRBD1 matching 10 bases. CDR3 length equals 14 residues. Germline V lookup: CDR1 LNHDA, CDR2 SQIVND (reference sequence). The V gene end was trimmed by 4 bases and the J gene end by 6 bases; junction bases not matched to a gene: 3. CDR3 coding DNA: TGTGCCAGTAGTACGACAGGGGGCAGTCAGCCCCAGCATTTT. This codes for CASSTTGGSQPQHF.

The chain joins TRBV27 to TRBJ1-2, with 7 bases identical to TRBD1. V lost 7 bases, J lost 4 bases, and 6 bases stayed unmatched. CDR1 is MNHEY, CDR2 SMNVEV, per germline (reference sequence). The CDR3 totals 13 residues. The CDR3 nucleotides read TGTGCCAGCAAACAAGGGACAGCCTATGGCTACACCTTC. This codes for CASKQGTAYGYTF.

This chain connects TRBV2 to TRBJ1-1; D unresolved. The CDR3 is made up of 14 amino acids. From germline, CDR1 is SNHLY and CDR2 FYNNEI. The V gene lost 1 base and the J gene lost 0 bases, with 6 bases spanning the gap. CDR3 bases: TGTGCCAGCAGTGAAGATACACTGAACACTGAAGCTTTCTTT. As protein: CASSEDTLNTEAFF.

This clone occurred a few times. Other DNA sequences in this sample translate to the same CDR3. CDR3 protein: CASSQDGTSGYNEQFF. CDR3 nucleotide sequence: TGTGCCAGCAGCCAAGACGGGACTAGCGGTTACAATGAGCAGTTCTTC. The rearrangement links TRBV4-2 to TRBJ2-1; 11 nucleotides align to TRBD2. Germline V CDR1 and CDR2: LGHNA, YNFKEQ. J gave up 4 bases and V 0 bases, and 2 bases lay outside the gene matches. The CDR3 loop spans 16 amino acids.

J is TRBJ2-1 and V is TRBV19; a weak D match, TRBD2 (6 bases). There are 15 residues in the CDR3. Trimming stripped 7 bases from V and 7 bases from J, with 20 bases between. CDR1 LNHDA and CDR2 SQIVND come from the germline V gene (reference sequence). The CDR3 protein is CASTTGTVLMNEQFF. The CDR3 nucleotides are TGTGCCAGTACCACCGGGACTGTGCTCATGAATGAGCAGTTCTTC.

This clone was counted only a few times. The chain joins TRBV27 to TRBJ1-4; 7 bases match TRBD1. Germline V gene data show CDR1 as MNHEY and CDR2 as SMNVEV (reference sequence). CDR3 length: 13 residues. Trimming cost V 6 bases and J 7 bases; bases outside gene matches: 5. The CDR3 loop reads CASSARTGEKLFF. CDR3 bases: TGTGCCAGCAGCGCTCGGACAGGTGAAAAACTGTTTTTT.